This record looks at one T cell receptor (beta chain) sequence and its context. The antigen remains unidentified. This CDR3 comprises 16 residues. Germline V gives CDR1 MDHEN, CDR2 SYDVKM. Trimming cost V 6 bases and J 0 bases, with 15 bases left between them. PCR primers comprised 60 Vbeta and 13 Jbeta primers. Sequencing was performed with immunoSEQ multiplex PCR; in TCRdb, only in-frame clones are kept and a portion is missing. The profile shows approximately 98,000 clones, around 72% of them singletons. This record comes from a study of cytomegalovirus exposure and HLA in healthy donors. In the study overall: Early released data had tens of millions of unique TCRs, all coming from HLA-typed donors. Study results and caveats: For presence/absence analyses, sequencing depth was assumed to be roughly uniform across donors. An Asian-associated ancestry cluster reportedly showed fewer N-insertions than the approximately 660-donor mean in a later analysis. Equally common other TCR beta chains were less clonally expanded than HLA-associated ones, a later analysis found.

This TCR derives from a male donor in good health and CMV-seronegative. Sequencing input: PBMCs. The rearrangement links TRBV28 to TRBJ1-3; D is unclear. DNA of the CDR3: TGTGCCAGCAGCGCCCCCGTCTTGAGCTCTGGAAACACCATATATTTT. This translates into CASSAPVLSSGNTIYF.